Each of the 18 T cell receptor beta chains below was sequenced from the same sample in a study of cytomegalovirus exposure and HLA in healthy donors. Vbeta (60) and Jbeta (13) primers were used in the PCR. Sequencing used immunoSEQ multiplex PCR; TCRdb keeps in-frame clones, though not all of them. The sample holds about 200,000 clones, approximately 78% seen once. Sequencing was performed on PBMCs. The receptors shown here come from a woman in her 30s in good health and CMV-seropositive.

The chain joins TRBV6-1 to TRBJ2-5; D is perhaps TRBD2 (5 bases). TRBJ2-7 explains the end of the DNA better; the J call may be wrong. The CDR3 is 14 amino acids. Germline V gene data show CDR1 as MNHNS and CDR2 as SASEGT. The CDR3 protein is CASPRENSNYEQYF. The CDR3, as DNA: TGTGCCAGCCCCCGGGAAAACAGTAACTACGAGCAGTACTTC.

J is TRBJ1-2 and V is TRBV6-1; no reliable D call. Deletions cut 5 bases from V and 4 bases from J, with 14 bases between. The germline V gene has CDR1 MNHNS and CDR2 SASEGT. CDR3 length: 14 residues. In DNA, the CDR3 is TGTGCCAGCAGTACCCGGACCGGGATCTATGGCTACACCTTC. Translation: CASSTRTGIYGYTF.

The CDR3 region has the DNA TGTGCCAGCAGCTTAGCAATTACCGGGGATCTCGCTGTGGGAGAGCAGTACTTC. Its protein is CASSLAITGDLAVGEQYF. The chain recombines TRBV7-8 with TRBJ2-7, with D perhaps matching TRBD2 (5 bases). The CDR3 runs to 18 residues. Per germline, CDR1 SGHVS and CDR2 FQNEAQ. The V gene lost 0 bases and the J gene lost 7 bases, with 25 bases spanning the gap.

The chain links TRBV19 to TRBJ2-7; 8 bases align to TRBD2. The CDR3 is 14 residues long. J gave up 6 bases and V 7 bases, and 11 bases lay outside the gene matches. CDR1 LNHDA and CDR2 SQIVND come from the germline V gene (reference sequence). CDR3 amino acids: CASNYRERECEQYF. The CDR3 DNA reads as TGTGCCAGTAACTACAGAGAGCGGGAGTGCGAGCAGTACTTC. Filled out from reference TRBV19 and TRBJ2-7, the complete variable domain reads DGGITQSPKYLFRKEGQNVTLSCEQNLNHDAMYWYRQDPGQGLRLIYYSQIVNDFQKGDIAEGYSVSREKKESFPLTVTSAQKNPTAFYLCASNYRERECEQYFGPGTRLTVT.

This chain joins TRBV7-9 and TRBJ1-3; TRBD1 is a possible D gene (5 bases). There are 16 residues in the CDR3. Trimming took 1 base from V and 1 from J, leaving 11 bases between them. CDR1 and CDR2 (germline): SEHNR, FQNEAQ (reference sequence). CDR3 in amino acids: CASSLVRDSSGNTIYF. In nucleotides, the CDR3 is TGTGCCAGCAGCTTAGTCCGCGACAGTTCTGGAAACACCATATATTTT.

This clone has only a few counts. CDR3 DNA sequence: TGTGCCAGCAGCTTGGGACTAGCGGGCCGTTCCGGGGAGCTGTTTTTT. Protein: CASSLGLAGRSGELFF. The chain employs TRBV7-8 and TRBJ2-2, with 12 bases identical to TRBD2. V lost 3 bases to trimming and J lost 6 bases; unmatched junction nucleotides: 5. Germline values: CDR1 SGHVS, CDR2 FQNEAQ. The CDR3 has 16 amino acids.

V is TRBV7-9 and J is TRBJ1-5; possibly TRBD1 for D (5 bases). Trimming stripped 5 bases from V and 3 bases from J, with 11 bases between. Germline CDR1 and CDR2: SEHNR and FQNEAQ (reference sequence). The length of the CDR3 is 14 residues. CDR3 sequence reads: CASSRGTLNQPQHF. CDR3 in DNA: TGTGCCAGCAGCCGCGGGACTCTCAATCAGCCCCAGCATTTT.

The chain recombines TRBV11-2 with TRBJ2-7; D is perhaps TRBD2 (7 bases). The CDR3 totals 15 residues. Per the germline V gene, CDR1 is SGHAT and CDR2 is FQNNGV. The ends were cut back, 1 base at V and 2 bases at J, with 12 bases in the middle. This chain's CDR3 is CASSLVGGGTYEQYF. Here the CDR3 DNA reads TGTGCCAGCAGCTTAGTGGGCGGGGGCACCTACGAGCAGTACTTC.

The chain links TRBV9 to TRBJ2-3, with D possibly being TRBD2 (7 bases). CDR3 length: 16 amino acids. Germline V CDR1 and CDR2: SGDLS, YYNGEE. Trimming took 4 bases from V and 5 from J, leaving 20 bases between them. The CDR3 is CASSPETGGGGDTQYF. The CDR3 coding sequence is TGTGCCAGCAGCCCCGAGACTGGGGGAGGGGGAGATACGCAGTATTTT.

V and J are TRBV28 and TRBJ1-5; 9 nucleotides agree with TRBD1. V trimming: 6 bases; J trimming: 1 base; junction bases outside the gene matches: 10. The CDR3 length is 17 residues. Germline assignment: CDR1 MDHEN and CDR2 SYDVKM. CDR3 nucleotides: TGTGCCAGCAGCATCCTTTTACAGGGGGCAAGCAATCAGCCCCAGCATTTT. Amino acid sequence: CASSILLQGASNQPQHF. The full variable domain, rest sourced from reference TRBV28 and TRBJ1-5, is DVKVTQSSRYLVKRTGEKVFLECVQDMDHENMFWYRQDPGLGLRLIYFSYDVKMKEKGDIPEGYSVSREKKERFSLILESASTNQTSMYLCASSILLQGASNQPQHFGDGTRLSIL.

This chain joins TRBV19 and TRBJ2-7; D call uncertain. V lost 5 bases, J lost 1 base, and 9 bases lay in between. CDR3 size: 13 residues. Germline V gene data show CDR1 as LNHDA and CDR2 as SQIVND (reference sequence). The CDR3 DNA sequence: TGTGCCAGTAGTCAGTCACGATCCTACGAGCAGTACTTC. This translates into CASSQSRSYEQYF.

The chain links TRBV5-1 to TRBJ2-3; 11 bases align to TRBD1. V was clipped by 3 bases and J by 3 bases; unmatched bases: 9. The length of the CDR3 is 17 residues. The germline V gene has CDR1 SGHRS and CDR2 YFSETQ. CDR3 nucleotide sequence: TGCGCCAGCAGCTCGATCGGAGGGACAGGGGGAACAGATACGCAGTATTTT. Its protein is CASSSIGGTGGTDTQYF.

This sequence joins TRBV4-3 and TRBJ1-3; maybe TRBD1 (6 bases). The CDR3 has 16 residues. Deletions cut 3 bases from V and 0 bases from J, with 12 bases between. The germline V gene has CDR1 LGHNA and CDR2 YSLEER. The chain's CDR3 is CASSQSGTPSGNTIYF. CDR3 in DNA: TGCGCCAGCAGCCAGTCCGGGACACCCTCTGGAAACACCATATATTTT.

The V call is TRBV27, the J call TRBJ1-6; D is uncertain. Germline V CDR1 and CDR2: MNHEY, SMNVEV (reference sequence). This CDR3 has 12 amino acids. Trimming removed 2 bases at V and 10 bases at J, with 6 bases between. The CDR3 reads CASSLLGSPLHF. The CDR3 DNA reads as TGTGCCAGCAGTTTACTTGGCTCACCCCTCCACTTT.

The V gene is TRBV9, the J gene TRBJ2-1; TRBD2 is a possible D gene (7 bases). The germline V and J ends were trimmed by 0 bases and 5 bases, with 12 bases remaining between them. Germline V gene lookup returns CDR1 SGDLS and CDR2 YYNGEE. The CDR3 contains 15 residues. This CDR3 reads CASSVGRGADNEQFF. CDR3 DNA: TGTGCCAGCAGCGTAGGACGGGGGGCGGACAATGAGCAGTTCTTC. Full variable domain (rest looked up from reference TRBV9 and TRBJ2-1): DSGVTQTPKHLITATGQRVTLRCSPRSGDLSVYWYQQSLDQGLQFLIQYYNGEERAKGNILERFSAQQFPDLHSELNLSSLELGDSALYFCASSVGRGADNEQFFGPGTRLTVL.

This clone was seen a few times. This sample also contains other DNA sequences that code for the same CDR3. The rearrangement uses TRBV6-1 and TRBJ1-2; 9 positions match TRBD1. With 6 bases clipped from V and 8 bases from J, the junction kept 7 bases outside the gene matches. This CDR3 has 13 amino acids. Germline V CDR1 and CDR2: MNHNS, SASEGT. CDR3 sequence (DNA): TGTGCCAGCAGATCGGACAGGGGACGCGGCTACACCTTC. The encoded protein is CASRSDRGRGYTF.

The rearrangement links TRBV19 to TRBJ1-1; D may be TRBD1 (5 bases). CDR1 and CDR2 from the germline V gene are LNHDA and SQIVND (reference sequence). Trimming took 8 bases from V and 3 from J, leaving 13 bases between them. The CDR3 is 13 amino acids. In DNA, the CDR3 is TGTGCCAGTTCCTCGACCAGGGACACTGAAGCTTTCTTT. Protein product: CASSSTRDTEAFF.

The table lists this clone with a few counts. The chain employs TRBV5-4 and TRBJ2-1; D is perhaps TRBD1 (6 bases). The germline V and J ends were trimmed by 3 bases and 8 bases, with 12 bases remaining between them. The CDR3 sequence is 13 residues long. Per the germline V gene, CDR1 is SGHNT and CDR2 is YYREEE (reference sequence). The CDR3 here is CASSSQGFDEQFF. The DNA for the CDR3 is TGTGCCAGCAGCTCACAGGGTTTCGATGAGCAGTTCTTC.